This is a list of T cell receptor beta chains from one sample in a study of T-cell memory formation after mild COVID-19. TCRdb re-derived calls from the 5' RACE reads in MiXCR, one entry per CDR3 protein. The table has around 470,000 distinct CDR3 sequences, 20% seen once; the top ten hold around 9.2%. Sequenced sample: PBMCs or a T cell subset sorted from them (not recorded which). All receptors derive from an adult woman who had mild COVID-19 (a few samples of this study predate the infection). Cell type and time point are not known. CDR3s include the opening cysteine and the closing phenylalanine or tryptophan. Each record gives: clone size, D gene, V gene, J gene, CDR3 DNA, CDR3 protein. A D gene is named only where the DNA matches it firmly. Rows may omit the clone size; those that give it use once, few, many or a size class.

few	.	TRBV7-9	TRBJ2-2	TGTGCCAGCAGCTCCTCGGACCGGGACACCGGGGAGCTGTTTTTT	CASSSSDRDTGELFF
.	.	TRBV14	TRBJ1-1	TGTGCCAGCAGTAGAGTTTCCTTACGGGAAGCTTTCTTT	CASSRVSLREAFF
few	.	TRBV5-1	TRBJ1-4	TGCGCCAGCAGCCGGTCACTACAGACAACTAATGAAAAACTGTTTTTT	CASSRSLQTTNEKLFF
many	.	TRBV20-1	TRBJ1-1	TGCAGTGCTAGAGATGTCTTGAACACTGAAGCTTTCTTT	CSARDVLNTEAFF
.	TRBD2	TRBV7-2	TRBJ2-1	TGTGCCAGCAGCCCTATCCTAGCGGGAGGCAATAATGAGCAGTTCTTC	CASSPILAGGNNEQFF
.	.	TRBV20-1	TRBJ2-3	TGCAGTGCTCCGGAGTTCCTTTTTTCTAGCACAGATACGCAGTATTTT	CSAPEFLFSSTDTQYF
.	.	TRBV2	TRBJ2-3	TGTGCCAGCAGTGAAGGGGGGGCCACGGCGCAGTATTTT	CASSEGGATAQYF
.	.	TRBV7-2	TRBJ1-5	TGTGCCAGCACCTTTGGGAATCAGCCCCAGCATTTT	CASTFGNQPQHF
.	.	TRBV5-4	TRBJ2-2	TGTGCCAGCAGCTTACAGGGAATGAACACCGGGGAGCTGTTTTTT	CASSLQGMNTGELFF
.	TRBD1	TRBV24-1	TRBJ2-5	TGTGCCACCAGTGATTTAACAGGGGCCGACCAAGAGACCCAGTACTTC	CATSDLTGADQETQYF
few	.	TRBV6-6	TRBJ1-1	TGTGCCAGCAGTGGCGGGAACACTGAAGCTTTCTTT	CASSGGNTEAFF
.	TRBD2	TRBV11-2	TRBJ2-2	TGTGCCAGCAGCGGGGTAGCGGGGCCTACCGGGGAGCTGTTTTTT	CASSGVAGPTGELFF
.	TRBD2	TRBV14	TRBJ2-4	TGTGCCAGCAGCCAAGTTGGGGGGGTAGCCAAAAACATTCAGTACTTC	CASSQVGGVAKNIQYF
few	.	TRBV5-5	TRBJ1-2	TGTGCCAGCAGCAGAGCTGATGGGACCGTTATGAACTATGGCTACACCTTC	CASSRADGTVMNYGYTF
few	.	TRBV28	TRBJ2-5	TGTGCCAGCAATCCAGGGAAGGGGACCCAGTACTTC	CASNPGKGTQYF
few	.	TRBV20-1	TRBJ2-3	TGCAGTGCGAAGAGGGCGATTTCTAGCACAGATACGCAGTATTTT	CSAKRAISSTDTQYF
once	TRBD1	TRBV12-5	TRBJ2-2	TGTGCTAGTGGTTTGGTACTGGTACAGGGGCACGGCACCGGGGAGCTGTTTTTT	CASGLVLVQGHGTGELFF
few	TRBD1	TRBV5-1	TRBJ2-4	TGCGCCAGCCTTCGACAGGGGGAAAACATTCAGTACTTC	CASLRQGENIQYF
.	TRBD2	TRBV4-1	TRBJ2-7	TGCGCCAGCAGCCAAGAGGTGGGAGCGGGGTACGAGCAGTACTTC	CASSQEVGAGYEQYF
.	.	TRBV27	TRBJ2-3	TGTGCCAGCACCGGGACCTTACCCACAGATACGCAGTATTTT	CASTGTLPTDTQYF
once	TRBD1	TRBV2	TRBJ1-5	TGTGCCAGCAGTGAAGGGACAGGGGCTCAGCCCCAGCATTTT	CASSEGTGAQPQHF
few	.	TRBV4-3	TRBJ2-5	TGCGCCAGCAGCCTAGGGAAATTCCAAGAGACCCAGTACTTC	CASSLGKFQETQYF
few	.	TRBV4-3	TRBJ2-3	TGCGCCAGCAGCCAAGAACCAGGGGCAACAGATACGCAGTATTTT	CASSQEPGATDTQYF
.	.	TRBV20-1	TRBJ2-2	TGCAGTGTAAGGGCCTCATCGAACACCGGGGAGCTGTTTTTT	CSVRASSNTGELFF
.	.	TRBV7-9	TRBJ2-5	TGTGCCAGCAGCACTCGCCGACAGCACCAAGAGACCCAGTACTTC	CASSTRRQHQETQYF
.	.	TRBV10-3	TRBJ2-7	TGTGCCATCAGTGTCCAACCACTAGAGCAGTACTTC	CAISVQPLEQYF
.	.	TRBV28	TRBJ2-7	TGTGCCAGCAGTTTATTGGCAGTCTACGAGCAGTACTTC	CASSLLAVYEQYF
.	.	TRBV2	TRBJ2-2	TGTGCCAGCAGTGAAGCGCTTGGAAGGGTTGAACCCGGGGAGCTGTTTTTT	CASSEALGRVEPGELFF
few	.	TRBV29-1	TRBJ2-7	TGCAGCTTTAAAGAATCCGGGGCCTACGAGCAGTACTTC	CSFKESGAYEQYF
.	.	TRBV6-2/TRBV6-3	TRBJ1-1	TGTGCCAGCAGTTCGATCGGCACTGAAGCTTTCTTT	CASSSIGTEAFF
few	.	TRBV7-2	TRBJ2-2	TGTGCCAGCAGCTTAGGCGGGATCAACACCGGGGAGCTGTTTTTT	CASSLGGINTGELFF
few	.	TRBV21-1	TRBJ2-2	TGTGCCAGCAGCAAAGATGCTGGGGTAACGCGGGAGCTGTTTTTT	CASSKDAGVTRELFF
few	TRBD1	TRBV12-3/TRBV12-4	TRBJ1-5	TGTGCCAGCAGTTTATCCAAGGGGGCTATTCAGCCCCAGCATTTT	CASSLSKGAIQPQHF
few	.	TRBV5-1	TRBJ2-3	TGCGCCAGCAGCCCTTGGGCAGGGCCGCCAGATACGCAGTATTTT	CASSPWAGPPDTQYF
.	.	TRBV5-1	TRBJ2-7	TGCGCCAGCAGCTTCAAACTGGACAGTACCTACGAGCAGTACTTC	CASSFKLDSTYEQYF
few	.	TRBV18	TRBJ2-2	TGTGCCAGCTCACCATTAAGCGGAGGGGGCGCCGGGGAGCTGTTTTTT	CASSPLSGGGAGELFF
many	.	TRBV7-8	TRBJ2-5	TGTGCCAGCAGCCCGATGTCACTACGCGAGACCCAGTACTTC	CASSPMSLRETQYF
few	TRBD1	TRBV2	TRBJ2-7	TGTGCCAGCAGTGCCCCGGGACAGGGCGACGAGCAGTACTTC	CASSAPGQGDEQYF
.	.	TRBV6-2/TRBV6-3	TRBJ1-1	TGTGCCAGCAGTTACGATGTTGAGACCATGAACACTGAAGCTTTCTTT	CASSYDVETMNTEAFF
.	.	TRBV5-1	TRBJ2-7	TGCGCCAGCAGCTTGACAGGGCAGGGCCCGTACGAGCAGTACTTC	CASSLTGQGPYEQYF
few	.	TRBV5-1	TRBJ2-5	TGCGCCAGCAGCTTGGGCAATGGGGAGACCCAGTACTTC	CASSLGNGETQYF
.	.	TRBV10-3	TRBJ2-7	TGTGCCATCAGTGCCACCGGGACTGCCTCCTACGAGCAGTACTTC	CAISATGTASYEQYF
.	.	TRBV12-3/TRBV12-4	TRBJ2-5	TGTGCCAGCAGTCCTGGACGGCGGTACCAAGAGACCCAGTACTTC	CASSPGRRYQETQYF
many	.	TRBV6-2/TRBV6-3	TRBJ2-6	TGTGCCAGCAGTTACTCGATAGGGGTCGGGGCCAACGTCCTGACTTTC	CASSYSIGVGANVLTF
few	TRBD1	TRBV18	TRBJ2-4	TGTGCCAGCTCACCACCATCGGGACAGATGGACATTCAGTACTTC	CASSPPSGQMDIQYF
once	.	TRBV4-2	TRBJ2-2	TGTGCCAGCAGCCCCGACCTCCGCTTATCGGTGAACACCGGGGAGCTGTTTTTT	CASSPDLRLSVNTGELFF
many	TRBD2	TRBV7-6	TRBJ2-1	TGTGCCAGCAGCCCTCCAGCGGGGGGTTACAATGAGCAGTTCTTC	CASSPPAGGYNEQFF
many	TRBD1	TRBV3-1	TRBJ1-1	TGTGCCAGCAGCTTCCGGGACAGGGGAACTGAAGCTTTCTTT	CASSFRDRGTEAFF
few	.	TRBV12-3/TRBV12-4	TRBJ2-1	TGTGCCAGCAGTTTCGGTCTCGAGCAGTTCTTC	CASSFGLEQFF
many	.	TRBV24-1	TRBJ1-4	TGTGCCACCTCCGGGACATTTGGAGAAAAACTGTTTTTT	CATSGTFGEKLFF
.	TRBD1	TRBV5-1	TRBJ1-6	TGCGCCAGCAGCTCTCTCACAGGGGGCATCGATTCACCCCTCCACTTT	CASSSLTGGIDSPLHF
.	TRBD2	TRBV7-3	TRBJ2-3	TGTGCCAGCAGCCTGCACGGGAGGCCACTGCCCACAGATACGCAGTATTTT	CASSLHGRPLPTDTQYF
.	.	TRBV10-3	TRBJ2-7	TGTGCCATCAGTGAGAACAGGTACTACGAGCAGTACTTC	CAISENRYYEQYF
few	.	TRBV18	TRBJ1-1	TGTGCCAGCTCACCCGGGGCGGGGCGGGGAAAAGCTTTCTTT	CASSPGAGRGKAFF
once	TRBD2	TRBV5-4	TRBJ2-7	TGTGCCAGCAGCTTGACTAGCGGGACTGGAGAGCAGTACTTC	CASSLTSGTGEQYF
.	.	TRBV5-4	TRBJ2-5	TGTGCCAGCAGCTTGGAAAGGCTTCTGGGGACCCAGTACTTC	CASSLERLLGTQYF
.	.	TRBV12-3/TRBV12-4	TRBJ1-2	TGTGCCAGCAGTGACGACACGGGGGGCTACACCTTC	CASSDDTGGYTF